The T cell receptor (beta chain) described here comes from a study of blood T cell repertoires in COVID-19 (dated by TCRdb to between 2020 and 2021). Notes on the research overall: Samples from collaborators originated in the United States, Italy and Spain and spanned both the acute and convalescent phases of COVID-19. The material from the prospective study consisted of cDNA or gDNA derived from T cells, B-cell-depleted T cells, or PBMCs. The dataset comprised deeply sampled blood TCRbeta repertoires from subjects exposed to, actively infected with, or recovered from COVID-19. A freely available public database, intended as a resource for researchers studying the immune response to SARS-CoV-2, is where the repertoires were released. Samples came from the ongoing ImmuneRACE study (first 160 participants) plus 1,254 subjects from 6 global collaborators. Nearly every sample came with metadata listing a de-identified subject ID, COVID-19 status, age in years and sex. HLA class I and class II types, where available, came from metadata supplied by the sample provider rather than from assay-based typing. The paper's findings and limits, for the study overall: The quantity of clinical and demographic metadata differed by source and by participant and was supplied without curation.

The collaborating institutions used their own protocols to collect whole blood in K2EDTA tubes. Collaborator samples were shipped for TCRbeta analysis as frozen whole blood, isolated PBMCs, or DNA extracted from either sample type. For this chain, trimming is 0 bases at the V end and 5 bases at the J end, and the number of junction bases without a gene match is 4. From the cysteine up to the phenylalanine, the CDR3 has a length of 15 residues. The only DNA kept is the CDR3, 45 bases in frame from the first base. Looking up the germline V gene yields CDR1 SGHVS and CDR2 FQNEAQ. To note about this clone: Its cognate antigen has yet to be identified. No much larger clonotype is one base removed from it; base qualities were not supplied.

The immunoSEQ Assay, a bias-controlled multiplex PCR, was used to amplify TCRbeta CDR3 regions from genomic DNA. Per the source publication's procedure: The number of nucleated cells in each sample was estimated by amplification of reference gene primers within the assay. To quantify the absolute abundance of each unique TCRbeta CDR3 rearrangement, sequence reads were collapsed and filtered. Productive Simpson clonality was computed per sample as the square root of Simpson's diversity index over productive rearrangements. TCRdb took over this immuneACCESS table, retaining in-frame rearrangements with V and J assigned. Such tables are incomplete; in checked studies, under half of the missing clones stem from an unresolved V gene, and the remainder is unexplained. From that table come the V and J calls and clone size; the DNA was used to work out D and trimming. The sample data list about 19,000 clones, and 85% to 90% of these were observed just once. Jointly, the top ten make up 9.5% to 13% of the sample.

The clonotype originates from a human donor in a cohort sampled during active COVID-19. The chain couples TRBV7-8 to TRBJ2-5; TRBD2 fits 9 bases in the junction. Sequences were obtained from peripheral blood. The nucleotides read TGTGCCAGCAGCTTAGCGTCGCTAGCGGGGGAGACCCAGTACTTC. Protein translation: CASSLASLAGETQYF.